This T cell receptor beta chain derives from a study of neurological immune-mediated disorders. Study findings and constraints: Patients with HTLV-1-associated myelopathy had the highest level of TCR clonal expansion, whereas patients with multiple sclerosis had the lowest level, falling beneath the level found in healthy controls. Because no CDR3 amino acid sequences were shared across subjects by expanded clones, private repertoires were suggested in all groups.

Germline CDR1 SGHDT, CDR2 YYEEEE. With 0 bases removed from V and 0 bases from J, the gap between germline ends came to 16 bases. The CDR3 covers 18 residues. The sorted libraries took about a million CD4+ or CD8+ T cells. This clonotype appeared many times. Its antigen is currently unknown. Each CDR3 protein is one row after TCRdb ran MiXCR on the 5' RACE reads. The sample carries 35,000 to 40,000 distinct CDR3 sequences, roughly 10% recorded once. This chain uses TRBV5-6 with TRBJ2-1, with a tentative D call TRBD2 (7 bases). The material sequenced was CD4+ T cells from blood. This TCR derives from a woman in her 30s with HTLV-1-associated myelopathy (HAM/TSP). The CDR3 region has the DNA TGTGCCAGCAGCTTGGTGGCGGGGGCATCGAGCTCCTACAATGAGCAGTTCTTC. This sequence encodes CASSLVAGASSSYNEQFF.